This T cell receptor (beta chain) originates from a study of T cell changes during pregnancy in multiple sclerosis. Germline V gives CDR1 MDHEN, CDR2 SYDVKM. The CDR3 runs to 13 residues. The V gene end was trimmed by 6 bases and the J gene end by 3 bases; junction bases not matched to a gene: 4. Method: immunoSEQ multiplex PCR; TCRdb's copy keeps in-frame clones and lacks some. The sample has tens of thousands of clones; approximately 93% are singletons. This chain links TRBV28 with TRBJ2-7, with 8 bases that match TRBD2. The sequences come from CD4+ T cells from peripheral blood mononuclear cells, collected after pregnancy. The TCR comes from a female donor with multiple sclerosis, enrolled in a pregnancy study. The CDR3 protein is CASRGSGNYEQYF. The CDR3 coding sequence is TGTGCCAGCAGAGGTAGCGGGAACTACGAGCAGTACTTC.